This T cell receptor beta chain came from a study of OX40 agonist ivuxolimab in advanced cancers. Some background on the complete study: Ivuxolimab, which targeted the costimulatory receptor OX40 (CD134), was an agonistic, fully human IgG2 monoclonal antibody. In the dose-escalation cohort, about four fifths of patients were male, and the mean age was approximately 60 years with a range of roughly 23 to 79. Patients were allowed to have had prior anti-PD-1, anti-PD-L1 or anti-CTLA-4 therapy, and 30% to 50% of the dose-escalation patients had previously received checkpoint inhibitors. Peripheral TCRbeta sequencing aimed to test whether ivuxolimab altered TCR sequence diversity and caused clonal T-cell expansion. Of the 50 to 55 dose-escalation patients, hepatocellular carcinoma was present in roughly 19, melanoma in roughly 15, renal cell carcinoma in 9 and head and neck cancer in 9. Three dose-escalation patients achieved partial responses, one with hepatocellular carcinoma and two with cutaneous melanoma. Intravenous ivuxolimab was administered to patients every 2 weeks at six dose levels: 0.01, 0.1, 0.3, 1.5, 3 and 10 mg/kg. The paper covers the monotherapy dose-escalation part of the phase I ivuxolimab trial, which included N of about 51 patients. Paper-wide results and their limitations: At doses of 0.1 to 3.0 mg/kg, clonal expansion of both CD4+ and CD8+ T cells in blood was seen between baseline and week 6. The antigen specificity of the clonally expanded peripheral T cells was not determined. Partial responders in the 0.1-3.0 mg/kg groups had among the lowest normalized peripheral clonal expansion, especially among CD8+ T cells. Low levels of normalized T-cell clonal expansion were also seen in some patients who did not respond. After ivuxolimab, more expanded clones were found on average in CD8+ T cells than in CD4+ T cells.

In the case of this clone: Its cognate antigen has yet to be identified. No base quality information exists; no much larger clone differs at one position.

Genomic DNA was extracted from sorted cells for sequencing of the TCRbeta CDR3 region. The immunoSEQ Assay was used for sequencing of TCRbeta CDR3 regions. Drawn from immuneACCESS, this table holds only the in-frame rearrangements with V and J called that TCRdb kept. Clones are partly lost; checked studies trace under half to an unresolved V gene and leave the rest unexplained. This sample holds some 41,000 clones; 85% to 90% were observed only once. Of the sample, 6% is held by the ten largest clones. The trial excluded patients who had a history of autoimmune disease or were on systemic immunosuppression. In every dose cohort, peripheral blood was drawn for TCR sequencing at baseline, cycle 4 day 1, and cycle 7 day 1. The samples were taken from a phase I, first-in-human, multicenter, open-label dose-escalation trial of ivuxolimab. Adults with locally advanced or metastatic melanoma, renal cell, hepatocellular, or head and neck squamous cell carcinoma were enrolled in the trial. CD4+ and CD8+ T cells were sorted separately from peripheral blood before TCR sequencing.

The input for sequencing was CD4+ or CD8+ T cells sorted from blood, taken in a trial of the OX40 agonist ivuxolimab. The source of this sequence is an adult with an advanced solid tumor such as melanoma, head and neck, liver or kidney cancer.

The encoded CDR3 is CASSVRGHSNTGELFF. At the DNA level, the sequence is TGTGCCAGCAGCGTACGGGGACATTCGAACACCGGGGAGCTGTTTTTT. The sequence joins TRBV11-3 to TRBJ2-2; the D gene is perhaps TRBD1, from 6 matching bases. Taken from the germline V gene, the CDR1 and CDR2 loops are SGHNT and YENEEA. The CDR3 runs 16 amino acids, cysteine and phenylalanine included. CDR3 DNA only is kept here, 48 bases in frame from base 1. At the junction V is shortened by 5 bases and J by 0 bases, with 13 bases in between.